This T cell receptor delta chain was sequenced for a study of gamma-delta T cells after stem cell transplantation. The CDR3 spans 22 residues. The germline gives CDR1 TVYSNPD, CDR2 GDNSRS (reference sequence). Trimming removed 4 bases at V and 0 bases at J, with 39 bases between. TCRdb made new clone calls on the RT-PCR reads using CATT. The table lists hundreds of delta-chain clones, 20% to 25% of them singletons. A few counts support this clone. TCRdb shows a much larger clone's protein in place of this DNA's translation, and the two differ at residue 3, likely through a read error; the protein shown is translated from the DNA.

The chain is built from TRDV3 and TRDJ1; D may be TRDD2 (9 bases). The receptor's source is a human donor. It is not recorded whose cells these are; they may come from a transplant donor. Specimen: gamma-delta T cells. This chain's CDR3 is CASLGLPTRWGIGLSYTDKLIF. For the CDR3, the DNA is TGTGCCTCACTAGGCCTTCCTACGAGGTGGGGGATCGGGCTCTCGTACACCGATAAACTCATCTTT.